The 2 T cell receptor beta chains below were found in one sample sequenced in a study of cytomegalovirus exposure and HLA in healthy donors. Clones were read by immunoSEQ multiplex PCR, and TCRdb kept only the in-frame ones, dropping some. The sample lists some 170,000 clones; roughly 89% were seen once. The sequencing input was PBMCs. The receptors come from a woman in her thirties in good health and CMV-seronegative.

The chain uses TRBV14 and TRBJ2-1; 8 bases fit TRBD2. V was pared by 3 bases and J by 6 bases, with 7 bases of the junction left unmatched. This CDR3 is 15 amino acids long. Germline CDR1 reads SGHDN; CDR2 reads FVKESK. The chain's CDR3 is CASSHSGGALNEQFF. CDR3 nucleotide sequence: TGTGCCAGCAGCCACAGCGGGGGAGCGCTCAATGAGCAGTTCTTC.

The V call is TRBV5-4, the J call TRBJ2-2; D is unresolved. The length of the CDR3 is 14 residues. V lost 1 base and J lost 1, with 5 bases in between. Germline lookup yields CDR1 SGHNT and CDR2 YYREEE (reference sequence). CDR3 nucleotides: TGTGCCAGCAGCTTGTCAGAGAACACCGGGGAGCTGTTTTTT. Its translation is CASSLSENTGELFF. Full variable domain (missing parts from reference TRBV5-4 and TRBJ2-2): ETGVTQSPTHLIKTRGQQVTLRCSSQSGHNTVSWYQQALGQGPQFIFQYYREEENGRGNFPPRFSGLQFPNYSSELNVNALELDDSALYLCASSLSENTGELFFGEGSRLTVL.